This entry lists 16 T cell receptor beta chains sequenced from one sample in a study of shared clonotypes between healthy human individuals. Here immunoSEQ multiplex PCR was the method, and the copy in TCRdb shows in-frame clones only, minus some. This sample has under 850,000 clones, with approximately 77% found just once. Sequenced sample: memory CD4+ T cells sorted from blood. The subset is: CD45RA-negative fraction. These receptors were collected from a woman aged 25 to 45 in good health.

The chain is built from TRBV15 and TRBJ2-1; a weak D match, TRBD2 (5 bases). Deletions cut 1 base from V and 5 bases from J, with 12 bases between. The CDR3 covers 15 residues. Germline V gene sequence: CDR1 LNHNV, CDR2 YYDKDF (reference sequence). The CDR3 protein is CATSRGASGDNEQFF. The CDR3 DNA is TGTGCCACCAGCAGAGGGGCCAGCGGAGACAATGAGCAGTTCTTC.

For this clone: Other DNA sequences of this sample code for an identical CDR3. This sequence joins TRBV7-2 and TRBJ1-1; D might be TRBD1 (6 bases). Germline V gene lookup returns CDR1 SGHTA and CDR2 FQGNSA. The CDR3 length is 14 residues. V shed 1 base and J shed 1 base, with 7 bases lying between them. CDR3 region: CASSLGRGNTEAFF. DNA for the CDR3: TGTGCCAGCAGCTTAGGCAGGGGGAACACTGAAGCTTTCTTT.

V and J are TRBV25-1 and TRBJ1-2; weak D call: TRBD1 (5 bases). Trimming left V 0 bases short and J 3 bases short, with 8 bases between. Germline CDR1 and CDR2: MGHDK and SYGVNS. CDR3 size: 14 residues. CDR3 amino acids: CASSEYQGDYGYTF. The DNA of the CDR3 is TGTGCCAGCAGTGAATATCAGGGAGACTATGGCTACACCTTC.

The CDR3 reads CASSQDQAHPTQYF. The CDR3 nucleotides are TGCGCCAGCAGCCAAGATCAAGCCCATCCCACGCAGTATTTT. The gene calls are TRBV4-1 and TRBJ2-3, with unresolved D. This CDR3 spans 14 amino acids. V was clipped by 0 bases and J by 9 bases, with 13 bases between them. Germline V lookup: CDR1 MGHRA, CDR2 YSYEKL.

This chain joins TRBV4-1 and TRBJ1-4, with TRBD1 as a possible D gene (5 bases). The germline CDR1 and CDR2 sequences are MGHRA and YSYEKL. V lost 1 base to trimming and J lost 2 bases, with 8 bases between them. The CDR3 loop spans 15 amino acids. The CDR3 loop is CASSQGQSTNEKLFF. CDR3 nucleotide sequence: TGCGCCAGCAGCCAAGGACAGAGCACTAATGAAAAACTGTTTTTT.

The chain links TRBV28 to TRBJ2-7; D gene unclear. V dropped 6 bases and J dropped 4 bases, with 10 bases sitting between them. The CDR3 has 12 residues. Germline CDR1 MDHEN, CDR2 SYDVKM. CDR3 nucleotide sequence: TGTGCCAGCAGGGGAAGAACGTACGAGCAGTACTTC. Its protein product is CASRGRTYEQYF.

The CDR3: CASSETSGRYPLEQYF. In nucleotides, the CDR3 is TGTGCCAGCAGCGAGACTAGCGGGAGGTACCCCTTGGAGCAGTACTTC. The V and J genes are TRBV9 and TRBJ2-7; 13 bases map to TRBD2. The CDR3 sequence is 16 residues long. Germline CDR1 is SGDLS and CDR2 is YYNGEE. After removal of 3 bases from V and 7 bases from J, the junction contained 10 bases not matched to a gene. Filled out from reference TRBV9 and TRBJ2-7, the complete variable domain reads DSGVTQTPKHLITATGQRVTLRCSPRSGDLSVYWYQQSLDQGLQFLIQYYNGEERAKGNILERFSAQQFPDLHSELNLSSLELGDSALYFCASSETSGRYPLEQYFGPGTRLTVT.

The CDR3 sequence is CASSTGTGGNSGANVLTF. The CDR3 coding sequence is TGCGCCAGCAGCACAGGGACAGGGGGGAACTCTGGGGCCAACGTCCTGACTTTC. The J gene is TRBJ2-6, the V gene TRBV5-1; TRBD1 matches at 11 bases. The ends lost 4 bases at V and 0 bases at J; junction bases unmatched: 6. The CDR3 has 18 amino acids. CDR1 SGHRS and CDR2 YFSETQ come from the germline V gene.

J is TRBJ2-3 and V is TRBV4-1, with TRBD2 matching over 8 bases. CDR3 size: 17 residues. Germline V lookup: CDR1 MGHRA, CDR2 YSYEKL. J gave up 0 bases and V 0 bases, and 5 bases lay outside the gene matches. CDR3 loop: CASSQDRERGSTDTQYF. As DNA, the CDR3 is TGCGCCAGCAGCCAAGATCGGGAGCGGGGGAGCACAGATACGCAGTATTTT.

The V call is TRBV27, the J call TRBJ1-1; a possible D gene is TRBD1 (6 bases). The CDR3 is 12 residues long. V was clipped by 6 bases and J by 8 bases, with 13 bases between them. Germline CDR1 is MNHEY and CDR2 is SMNVEV (reference sequence). CDR3 nucleotide sequence: TGTGCCAGCAGCGGGGGCCGGTTGGAAGCTTTCTTT. This sequence encodes CASSGGRLEAFF.

This CDR3 is CASSIGGSGTYEQYF. In nucleotides, the CDR3 is TGTGCCAGTAGTATAGGGGGTTCCGGAACCTACGAGCAGTACTTC. The chain recombines TRBV19 with TRBJ2-7; D gene ambiguous. V lost 1 base to trimming and J lost 2 bases, with 12 bases between them. CDR3 length: 15 amino acids. Germline V gives CDR1 LNHDA, CDR2 SQIVND (reference sequence).

V and J are TRBV28 and TRBJ1-1; D uncertain. CDR3 length: 14 residues. Germline V gene sequence: CDR1 MDHEN, CDR2 SYDVKM. Trimming removed 3 bases from V and 5 bases from J, with 13 bases in between. CDR3 DNA sequence: TGTGCCAGCAGTTTTTCGGGCTTCCGTACTGAAGCTTTCTTT. Translating gives CASSFSGFRTEAFF.

This clone showed up just a few times. Other nucleotide sequences from this sample produce the same CDR3. The rearrangement uses TRBV28 and TRBJ1-2; D unresolved. Trimming shortened V by 2 bases and J by 4 bases, and 8 bases separated the two germline ends. The CDR3 is made up of 13 amino acids. The germline CDR1 and CDR2 sequences are MDHEN and SYDVKM. This CDR3 is CASSLRGAYGYTF. The CDR3 nucleotides are TGTGCCAGCAGTTTAAGAGGAGCCTATGGCTACACCTTC.

J is TRBJ1-1 and V is TRBV7-2; D gene unclear. V gave up 5 bases and J gave up 3 bases, with 16 bases separating them. CDR3 length: 15 residues. In germline, CDR1 is SGHTA, CDR2 FQGNSA. The chain's CDR3 is CASSPHLIWDTEAFF. CDR3 nucleotides: TGTGCCAGCAGCCCACACCTTATTTGGGACACTGAAGCTTTCTTT. Looking up the rest from reference TRBV7-2 and TRBJ1-1 gives the full variable domain: GAGVSQSPSNKVTEKGKDVELRCDPISGHTALYWYRQSLGQGLEFLIYFQGNSAPDKSGLPSDRFSAERTGGSVSTLTIQRTQQEDSAVYLCASSPHLIWDTEAFFGQGTRLTVV.

Comment on this clone: Other DNA sequences within the sample encode an identical CDR3. The rearrangement uses TRBV14 and TRBJ2-7; D perhaps matches TRBD1 (6 bases). This CDR3 region has 14 residues. The germline CDR1 and CDR2 sequences are SGHDN and FVKESK. Trimming took off 0 bases at V and 6 bases at J, with 12 bases between the two ends. The CDR3 coding sequence is TGTGCCAGCAGCCAAGATTGGGAAGGGGGCGAGCAGTACTTC. Translated, it gives CASSQDWEGGEQYF.

The chain uses TRBV27 and TRBJ1-5; a possible D gene is TRBD1 (6 bases). The CDR3 loop spans 15 amino acids. Germline assignment: CDR1 MNHEY and CDR2 SMNVEV (reference sequence). The V and J ends lost 6 bases and 6 bases respectively, with 18 bases between them. The DNA of the CDR3 is TGTGCCAGCAGCCTCCAAGGGGGGCGAGGTCAGCCCCAGCATTTT. Translation gives CASSLQGGRGQPQHF.